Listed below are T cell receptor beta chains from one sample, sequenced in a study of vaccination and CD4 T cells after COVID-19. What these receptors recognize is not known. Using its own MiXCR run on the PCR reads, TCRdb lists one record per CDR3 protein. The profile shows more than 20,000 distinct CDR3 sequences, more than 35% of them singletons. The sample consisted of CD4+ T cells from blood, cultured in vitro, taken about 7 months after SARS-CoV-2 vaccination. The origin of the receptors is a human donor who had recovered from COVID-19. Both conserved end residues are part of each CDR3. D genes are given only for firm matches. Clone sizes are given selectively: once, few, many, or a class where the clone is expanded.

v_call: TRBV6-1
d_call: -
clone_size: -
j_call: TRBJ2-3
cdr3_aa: CASSDGAPDTQYF
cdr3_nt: TGTGCCAGCAGTGACGGGGCTCCAGATACGCAGTATTTT

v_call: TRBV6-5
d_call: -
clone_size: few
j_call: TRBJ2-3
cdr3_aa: CASSYQGPPDTQYF
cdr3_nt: TGTGCCAGCAGTTATCAGGGGCCACCGGATACGCAGTATTTT

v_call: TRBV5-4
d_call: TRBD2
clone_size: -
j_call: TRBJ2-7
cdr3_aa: CASSHTSGIFYEQYF
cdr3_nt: TGTGCCAGCAGCCATACTAGCGGGATTTTCTACGAGCAGTACTTC

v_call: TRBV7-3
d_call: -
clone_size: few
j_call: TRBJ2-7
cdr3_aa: CASSLMGNSNEQYF
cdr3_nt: TGTGCCAGCAGCTTAATGGGGAACTCGAACGAGCAGTACTTC

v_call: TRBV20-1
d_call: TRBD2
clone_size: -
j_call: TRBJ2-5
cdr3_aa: CSASLAGREVTQYF
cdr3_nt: TGCAGTGCTAGTTTGGCGGGGCGGGAGGTGACCCAGTACTTC

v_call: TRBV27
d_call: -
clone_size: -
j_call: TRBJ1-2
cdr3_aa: CASSSKGAPNGYTF
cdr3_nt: TGTGCCAGCAGTTCCAAAGGAGCCCCCAATGGCTACACCTTC

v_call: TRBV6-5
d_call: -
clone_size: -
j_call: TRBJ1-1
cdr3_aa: CASSTRFRPGNTEAFF
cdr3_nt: TGTGCCAGCAGTACTCGGTTTCGGCCCGGCAACACTGAAGCTTTCTTT

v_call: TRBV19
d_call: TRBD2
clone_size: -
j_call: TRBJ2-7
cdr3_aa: CASSSSGRAVYEQYF
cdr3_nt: TGTGCCAGTAGTTCTAGCGGGAGGGCAGTCTACGAGCAGTACTTC

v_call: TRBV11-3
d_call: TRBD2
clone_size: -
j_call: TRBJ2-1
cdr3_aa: CASSLGTSPIHNEQFF
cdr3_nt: TGTGCCAGCAGCTTAGGGACTAGCCCTATCCACAATGAGCAGTTCTTC

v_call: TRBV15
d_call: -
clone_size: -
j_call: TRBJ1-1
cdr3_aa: CATSIERNTEAFF
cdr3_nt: TGTGCCACCAGCATCGAACGGAACACTGAAGCTTTCTTT

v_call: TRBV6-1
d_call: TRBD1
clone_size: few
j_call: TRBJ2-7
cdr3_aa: CASSQGTVSYEQYF
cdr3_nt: TGTGCCAGCAGTCAAGGGACAGTTTCCTACGAGCAGTACTTC

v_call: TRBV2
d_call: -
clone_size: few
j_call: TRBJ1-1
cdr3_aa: CASSPLAGGNTEAFF
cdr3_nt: TGTGCCAGCAGTCCCTTGGCCGGGGGAAACACTGAAGCTTTCTTT

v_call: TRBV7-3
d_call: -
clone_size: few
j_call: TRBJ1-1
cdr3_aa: CASSLIAGPEAFF
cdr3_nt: TGTGCCAGCAGCTTAATAGCTGGCCCTGAAGCTTTCTTT

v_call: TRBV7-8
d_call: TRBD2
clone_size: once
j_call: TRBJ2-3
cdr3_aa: CASSQSGRSTDTQYF
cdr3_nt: TGTGCCAGCAGCCAAAGCGGGAGGTCCACAGATACGCAGTATTTT

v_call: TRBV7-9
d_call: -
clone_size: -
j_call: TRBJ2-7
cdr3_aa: CASSLSSTSSYEQYF
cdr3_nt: TGTGCCAGCAGCTTATCAAGTACTAGCTCCTACGAGCAGTACTTC

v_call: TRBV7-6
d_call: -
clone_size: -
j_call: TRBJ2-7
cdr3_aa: CASSSLEGGSQYF
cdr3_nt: TGTGCCAGCAGCTCATTAGAAGGAGGGTCGCAGTACTTC

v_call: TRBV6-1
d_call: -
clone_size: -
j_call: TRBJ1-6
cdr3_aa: CASSELVAWGPYNSPLHF
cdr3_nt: TGTGCCAGCAGTGAACTAGTTGCTTGGGGTCCGTATAATTCACCCCTCCACTTT

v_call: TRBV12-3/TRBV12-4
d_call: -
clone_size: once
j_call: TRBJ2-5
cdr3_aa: CASSLRGETQYF
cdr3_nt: TGTGCCAGCAGTTTAAGGGGGGAGACCCAGTACTTC

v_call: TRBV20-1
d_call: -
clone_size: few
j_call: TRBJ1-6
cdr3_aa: CSADRSSYNSPLHF
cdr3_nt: TGCAGTGCTGACAGGAGCTCCTATAATTCACCCCTCCACTTT

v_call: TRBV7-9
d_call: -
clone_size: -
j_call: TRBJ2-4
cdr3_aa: CASSFEALYF
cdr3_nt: TGTGCCAGCAGCTTCGAAGCTCTATACTTC

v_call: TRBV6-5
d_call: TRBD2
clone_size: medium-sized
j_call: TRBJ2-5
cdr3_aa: CASSYSASGRAGETQYF
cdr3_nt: TGTGCCAGCAGTTACTCGGCTAGCGGGAGGGCTGGCGAGACCCAGTACTTC

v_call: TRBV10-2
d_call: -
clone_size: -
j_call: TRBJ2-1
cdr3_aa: CASSYDEQFF
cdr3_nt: TGCGCCAGCAGTTACGATGAGCAGTTCTTC

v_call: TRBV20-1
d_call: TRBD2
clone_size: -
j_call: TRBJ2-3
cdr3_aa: CSASGAGATQYF
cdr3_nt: TGCAGTGCTAGCGGGGCGGGAGCAACGCAGTATTTT

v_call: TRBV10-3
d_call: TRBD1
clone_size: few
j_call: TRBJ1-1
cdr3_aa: CATTRTGNTEAFF
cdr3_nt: TGTGCCACCACGCGGACAGGGAACACTGAAGCTTTCTTT

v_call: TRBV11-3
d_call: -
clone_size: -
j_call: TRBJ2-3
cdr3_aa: CASSLGRREIDADTQYF
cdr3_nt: TGTGCCAGCAGTCTTGGGAGGAGGGAAATAGACGCAGATACGCAGTATTTT

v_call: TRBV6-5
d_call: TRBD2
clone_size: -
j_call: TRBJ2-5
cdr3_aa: CASSYSGRGYEETQYF
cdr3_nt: TGTGCCAGCAGTTACTCGGGGAGGGGTTATGAGGAGACCCAGTACTTC

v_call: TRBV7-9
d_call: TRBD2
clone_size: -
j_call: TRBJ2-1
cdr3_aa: CASSSLAGYNEQFF
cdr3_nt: TGTGCCAGCAGCAGTCTAGCGGGTTACAATGAGCAGTTCTTC

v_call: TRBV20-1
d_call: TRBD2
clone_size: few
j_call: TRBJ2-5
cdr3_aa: CSAAKEDSGSPRETQYF
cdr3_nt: TGCAGTGCTGCTAAGGAGGATAGCGGGAGTCCTCGAGAGACCCAGTACTTC